The 22 T cell receptor beta chains reported below all come from one sample, sequenced in a study of blood T cell repertoires in COVID-19. Measured with immunoSEQ multiplex PCR; TCRdb has only the in-frame clones, and not every one. The sample lists approximately 180,000 clones; approximately 83% were seen once. Specimen: peripheral blood. The receptors stem from a man in his 60s with acute or convalescent COVID-19.

The chain combines TRBV3-1 (or the pseudogene TRBV3-2) with TRBJ1-4; weak D call: TRBD1 (5 bases). Germline loops: CDR1 LGHDT, CDR2 YNNKEL (reference sequence). This CDR3 has 15 amino acids. V dropped 5 bases and J dropped 4 bases, with 14 bases sitting between them. The DNA for the CDR3 is TGTGCCAGCAGCTCCCAGGGCACGGGTAATGAAAAACTGTTTTTT. Translated: CASSSQGTGNEKLFF.

The V and J genes are TRBV7-2 and TRBJ2-2, with TRBD2 identical over 12 bases. The CDR3 extends over 16 amino acids. Germline loops: CDR1 SGHTA, CDR2 FQGNSA. The trim removed 5 bases at V and 7 bases at J, leaving 8 bases unmatched. CDR3 nucleotide sequence: TGTGCCAGCAGCGCGACTAGCGGGAGATTTAACGGGGAGCTGTTTTTT. This codes for CASSATSGRFNGELFF.

V is TRBV2 and J is TRBJ1-1; TRBD1 is a possible D gene (5 bases). The germline V gene encodes CDR1 SNHLY and CDR2 FYNNEI. This CDR3 is 13 amino acids long. The V end was cut by 3 bases, the J end by 4 bases, with 9 bases between. The CDR3 is CASSDEQGTEAFF. CDR3 sequence (DNA): TGTGCCAGCAGTGATGAGCAGGGCACTGAAGCTTTCTTT.

The V gene is TRBV6-2 or TRBV6-3, the J gene TRBJ1-5; D might be TRBD1 (6 bases). With 4 bases removed from V and 9 bases from J, the gap between germline ends came to 16 bases. The V gene's germline CDR1 is MNHEY and CDR2 SVGEGT. The CDR3 has 14 amino acids. CDR3 bases: TGTGCCAGCAGTTTTTCGGGGCGGGGGCGGCCCCAGCATTTT. Protein sequence: CASSFSGRGRPQHF.

This rearrangement joins TRBV2 to TRBJ2-2; 8 nucleotides agree with TRBD2. The V segment lost 6 bases and the J segment 5 bases; nucleotides outside the gene matches: 14. Germline V gene data show CDR1 as SNHLY and CDR2 as FYNNEI. This CDR3 has 17 amino acids. The chain's CDR3 is CASRTRGAGGGTGELFF. CDR3 in DNA: TGTGCCAGCAGGACACGCGGGGCGGGAGGTGGAACCGGGGAGCTGTTTTTT.

V usage is TRBV2 and J usage is TRBJ1-5; a weak D match, TRBD1 (6 bases). With 9 bases removed from V and 2 bases from J, the gap between germline ends came to 14 bases. The germline V gene has CDR1 SNHLY and CDR2 FYNNEI. CDR3 size: 14 residues. CDR3 sequence: CASAGGGGNQPQHF. The CDR3 DNA sequence: TGTGCCAGTGCGGGGGGCGGTGGCAATCAGCCCCAGCATTTT.

The rearrangement links TRBV28 to TRBJ2-3; 9 nucleotides align to TRBD1. CDR1 is MDHEN and CDR2 is SYDVKM in the germline V gene. The V gene end was trimmed by 5 bases and the J gene end by 7 bases; junction bases not matched to a gene: 7. This CDR3 is 14 amino acids long. The CDR3 DNA sequence: TGTGCCAGCAGTCTTACAGGGGGCGCGAATACGCAGTATTTT. This sequence encodes CASSLTGGANTQYF.

The V call is TRBV11-2, the J call TRBJ1-1; 7 bases map to TRBD1. With V trimmed by 6 bases and J by 7 bases, 5 bases remained unmatched. Germline V gene data show CDR1 as SGHAT and CDR2 as FQNNGV. The CDR3 consists of 12 residues. In DNA, the CDR3 is TGTGCCAGCAGTTACGACAGGGATGAAGCTTTCTTT. Residues: CASSYDRDEAFF.

J is TRBJ2-6 and V is TRBV9; 7 nucleotides align to TRBD2. CDR1 SGDLS and CDR2 YYNGEE come from the germline V gene. This CDR3 region has 16 residues. V lost 2 bases, J lost 1 base, and 3 bases stayed unmatched. The CDR3 DNA sequence: TGTGCCAGCAGCGTCGGGGGAGGGTCTGGGGCCAACGTCCTGACTTTC. The encoded protein is CASSVGGGSGANVLTF.

This chain uses TRBV29-1 with TRBJ1-1; D ambiguous. The CDR3 runs to 13 residues. V was trimmed by 2 bases and J by 1 base, leaving 8 bases between them. Germline V gene lookup returns CDR1 SQVTM and CDR2 ANQGSEA. CDR3 sequence reads: CSVELGGNTEAFF. CDR3 bases: TGCAGCGTTGAATTGGGAGGGAACACTGAAGCTTTCTTT. Full variable domain (remainder filled in from reference TRBV29-1 and TRBJ1-1): SAVISQKPSRDICQRGTSLTIQCQVDSQVTMMFWYRQQPGQSLTLIATANQGSEATYESGFVIDKFPISRPNLTFSTLTVSNMSPEDSSIYLCSVELGGNTEAFFGQGTRLTVV.

V and J are TRBV30 and TRBJ2-3; possibly TRBD2 for D (5 bases). Germline CDR1 and CDR2: GTSNPN and SVGIG (reference sequence). CDR3 length: 13 amino acids. The V end lost 0 bases, the J end lost 6 bases, and 10 bases lay between the germline ends. The CDR3 reads CAWSVVTMDTQYF. The CDR3 DNA is TGTGCCTGGAGTGTGGTGACTATGGATACGCAGTATTTT.

V gene TRBV24-1 combines with J gene TRBJ2-7; D unresolved. Germline CDR1 is KGHDR and CDR2 is SFDVKD. The CDR3 spans 18 residues. Trimming took off 1 base at V and 4 bases at J, with 22 bases between the two ends. The CDR3 DNA reads as TGTGCCACCAGTGATTTAATGGATTGGGCTGGGCCCGATTACGAGCAGTACTTC. Residues: CATSDLMDWAGPDYEQYF.

This clone was recorded once. The chain recombines TRBV9 with TRBJ2-2; a weak D match, TRBD1 (5 bases). The V end was cut by 3 bases, the J end by 2 bases, with 17 bases between. The CDR3 covers 17 residues. CDR1 is SGDLS, CDR2 YYNGEE, per germline. CDR3: CASSESRIGHNTGELFF. The CDR3 coding sequence is TGTGCCAGCAGCGAGAGTAGGATCGGACACAACACCGGGGAGCTGTTTTTT.

The chain couples TRBV27 to TRBJ2-2; maybe TRBD2 (6 bases). Trimming took 3 bases from V and 4 from J, leaving 9 bases between them. Germline CDR1 reads MNHEY; CDR2 reads SMNVEV (reference sequence). This CDR3 is built from 14 residues. The DNA of the CDR3 is TGTGCCAGCAGTTTGCGGGGTCCCACCGGGGAGCTGTTTTTT. It is translated as CASSLRGPTGELFF.

The J gene is TRBJ1-2, the V gene TRBV5-1, with no clear D. Looked up from germline, CDR1 is SGHRS and CDR2 is YFSETQ. Trimming shortened V by 0 bases and J by 6 bases, and 9 bases separated the two germline ends. The length of the CDR3 is 13 residues. The CDR3 DNA reads as TGCGCCAGCAGCTTGGCCGTGTCGGATGGCTACACCTTC. Its translation: CASSLAVSDGYTF. Full variable domain (outside the CDR3, taken from reference TRBV5-1 and TRBJ1-2): KAGVTQTPRYLIKTRGQQVTLSCSPISGHRSVSWYQQTPGQGLQFLFEYFSETQRNKGNFPGRFSGRQFSNSRSEMNVSTLELGDSALYLCASSLAVSDGYTFGSGTRLTVV.

The chain employs TRBV5-1 and TRBJ2-1, with TRBD1 matching 7 bases. V shed 4 bases and J 5 bases; nucleotides not matched to a gene: 6. The CDR3 covers 14 residues. Germline values: CDR1 SGHRS, CDR2 YFSETQ. Here the CDR3 reads CASSPGGNNNEQFF. The DNA of the CDR3 is TGCGCCAGCAGCCCAGGGGGTAACAACAATGAGCAGTTCTTC.

This clone was found once. The rearrangement joins TRBV5-1 to TRBJ2-1, with D hard to call. This CDR3 is 13 amino acids long. CDR1 and CDR2 (germline): SGHRS, YFSETQ. Between the trimmed V and J ends, which lost 2 bases and 3 bases, there was a span of 6 bases. The CDR3 sequence is CASSLEHYNEQFF. The CDR3 bases are TGCGCCAGCAGCTTAGAACACTACAATGAGCAGTTCTTC.

This clone was seen just once. This chain links TRBV5-4 with TRBJ1-2, with 7 bases that match TRBD1. The CDR3 consists of 15 residues. After removal of 3 bases from V and 4 bases from J, the junction contained 9 bases not matched to a gene. Germline-derived CDR1 and CDR2 are SGHNT and YYREEE (reference sequence). For the CDR3, the DNA is TGTGCCAGCAGCTCGCCGACAGGGACCGTCTATGGCTACACCTTC. It yields the protein CASSSPTGTVYGYTF.

This clone occurred a few times. The chain combines TRBV5-1 with TRBJ1-2, with no clear D. CDR3 length: 11 residues. Trimming removed 4 bases from V and 5 bases from J, with 6 bases in between. Germline CDR1 is SGHRS and CDR2 is YFSETQ. The CDR3 DNA sequence: TGCGCCAGCAGCGAAGAGTATGGCTACACCTTC. Translated: CASSEEYGYTF.

This clone has only a few counts. V gene TRBV19 combines with J gene TRBJ1-1; the D gene is possibly TRBD1 (6 bases). With 4 bases removed from V and 10 bases from J, the gap between germline ends came to 16 bases. This CDR3 has 13 residues. Germline values: CDR1 LNHDA, CDR2 SQIVND (reference sequence). The CDR3 loop reads CASSRSPQGRAFF. In DNA form, the CDR3 reads TGTGCCAGTAGTAGGTCGCCACAGGGACGAGCTTTCTTT.

This clone was found a few times. This chain links TRBV9 with TRBJ2-2; 10 bases agree with TRBD1. Looked up from germline, CDR1 is SGDLS and CDR2 is YYNGEE. V trimming: 4 bases; J trimming: 3 bases; junction bases outside the gene matches: 3. The CDR3 covers 15 residues. CDR3 in amino acids: CASSFGTGDTGELFF. The CDR3 DNA is TGTGCCAGCAGCTTTGGGACAGGGGACACCGGGGAGCTGTTTTTT.

The rearrangement joins TRBV24-1 to TRBJ2-2; no clear D gene. V was shortened by 5 bases and J by 6 bases, with 9 bases between the two germline ends. Per the germline V gene, CDR1 is KGHDR and CDR2 is SFDVKD. The CDR3 extends over 13 amino acids. The CDR3 region is CATSASYPGELFF. The CDR3 coding sequence is TGTGCCACCAGTGCCTCGTATCCCGGGGAGCTGTTTTTT.